Presented here are 26 T cell receptor beta chains from one specimen sequenced in a study of shared clonotypes between healthy human individuals. The protocol was immunoSEQ multiplex PCR, while the TCRdb copy is restricted to in-frame clones and leaves out a portion. Among about 330,000 clones listed, roughly 87% were seen once. The sample consisted of memory CD8+ T cells sorted from blood. Subset meaning: CD45RO+ cells pooled with CCR7-negative TemRA cells. All receptors derive from a man between 18 and 35 years old in good health.

The CDR3 loop reads CSVAGDTKLAGIYNEQFF. CDR3 in DNA: TGCAGCGTTGCGGGGGACACAAAACTAGCGGGGATCTACAATGAGCAGTTCTTC. The chain couples TRBV29-1 to TRBJ2-1, with TRBD2 matching 10 bases. There are 18 residues in the CDR3. After removal of 4 bases from V and 3 bases from J, the junction contained 15 bases not matched to a gene. Germline CDR1 SQVTM, CDR2 ANQGSEA.

The genes are TRBV9 and TRBJ2-7; TRBD2 agrees at 11 bases. This CDR3 has 15 residues. The V gene's germline CDR1 is SGDLS and CDR2 YYNGEE. V was clipped by 4 bases and J by 3 bases; unmatched bases: 6. The CDR3 DNA reads as TGTGCCAGCAGCCCTACTAGCGGGAGTGGCTACGAGCAGTACTTC. Its translation is CASSPTSGSGYEQYF.

The chain uses TRBV27 and TRBJ2-1; no clear D. Germline V lookup: CDR1 MNHEY, CDR2 SMNVEV (reference sequence). Trimming pared 2 bases from V and 3 bases from J, leaving 8 bases between. CDR3 length: 14 amino acids. The CDR3 sequence is CASSLRHGYNEQFF. The CDR3 DNA reads TGTGCCAGCAGTTTAAGGCACGGCTACAATGAGCAGTTCTTC.

V gene TRBV4-1 combines with J gene TRBJ2-5; possible D gene TRBD2, 5 bases. Germline lookup yields CDR1 MGHRA and CDR2 YSYEKL. V shed 4 bases and J shed 0 bases, with 12 bases lying between them. This CDR3 contains 15 residues. The CDR3 is CASSLGSRDQETQYF. Here the CDR3 DNA reads TGCGCCAGCAGCCTCGGGTCGAGGGACCAAGAGACCCAGTACTTC.

Concerning this clone itself: At the DNA level, this CDR3 is encoded by other sequences in the same sample as well. The V and J genes are TRBV4-1 and TRBJ1-5, with a tentative D call TRBD1 (5 bases). The CDR3 has 15 amino acids. Germline loops: CDR1 MGHRA, CDR2 YSYEKL. Trimming took off 2 bases at V and 2 bases at J, with 10 bases between the two ends. In DNA form, the CDR3 reads TGCGCCAGCAGCCAATCTCAGGGCGGCAATCAGCCCCAGCATTTT. Translation: CASSQSQGGNQPQHF.

The V call is TRBV2, the J call TRBJ2-7; either TRBD1 or TRBD2 may supply D (5 bases each). The ends were cut back, 7 bases at V and 3 bases at J, with 16 bases in the middle. Germline V gives CDR1 SNHLY, CDR2 FYNNEI. The CDR3 runs 14 residues. The CDR3 bases are TGTGCCAGCACTTTAGGGGACGGTATCTACGAGCAGTACTTC. This sequence encodes CASTLGDGIYEQYF.

The sample holds a few counts of this clone. This sequence joins TRBV14 and TRBJ2-7; possibly TRBD2 for D (5 bases). V was cut by 8 bases and J by 0 bases, with 14 bases left in between. This CDR3 contains 14 residues. The germline CDR1 and CDR2 sequences are SGHDN and FVKESK. The CDR3 loop reads CASSVGGSSYEQYF. DNA of the CDR3: TGTGCCAGCTCCGTCGGTGGGAGCTCCTACGAGCAGTACTTC.

The CDR3 nucleotides read TGTGCCAGCAGCCCTCGCGTCCTAGCGGGAGCCTACAATGAGCAGTTCTTC. Translating gives CASSPRVLAGAYNEQFF. The chain employs TRBV7-9 and TRBJ2-1; 10 bases fit TRBD2. CDR3 length: 17 amino acids. In germline, CDR1 is SEHNR, CDR2 FQNEAQ (reference sequence). V was clipped by 5 bases and J by 2 bases; unmatched bases: 9.

The chain carries TRBV4-1 and TRBJ2-7; D is possibly TRBD1 (6 bases). V was trimmed by 3 bases and J by 3 bases, leaving 9 bases between them. The CDR3 consists of 13 residues. From germline, CDR1 is MGHRA and CDR2 YSYEKL. CDR3 protein: CASSHQQGYEQYF. The CDR3 DNA is TGCGCCAGCAGCCACCAACAGGGCTACGAGCAGTACTTC.

This chain uses TRBV7-2 with TRBJ2-1, with 8 bases fitting TRBD1. This CDR3 comprises 14 residues. Germline trimming cut 4 bases from V and 5 bases from J; bases unmatched to any gene: 4. Germline CDR1 reads SGHTA; CDR2 reads FQGNSA. For the CDR3, the DNA is TGTGCCAGCAGCTCCTGGACAGGGAACAATGAGCAGTTCTTC. Translation: CASSSWTGNNEQFF.

V is TRBV6-6 and J is TRBJ1-1; D remains ambiguous. The germline CDR1 and CDR2 sequences are MNHNY and SVGAGI (reference sequence). This CDR3 is built from 13 residues. With 5 bases removed from V and 1 base from J, the gap between germline ends came to 8 bases. The chain's CDR3 is CASSPHKNTEAFF. CDR3 nucleotides: TGTGCCAGCAGTCCCCACAAGAACACTGAAGCTTTCTTT.

This sequence joins TRBV5-4 and TRBJ2-7; a weak D match, TRBD1 (5 bases). This CDR3 is built from 12 residues. Between the trimmed V and J ends, which lost 3 bases and 8 bases, there was a span of 12 bases. Germline assignment: CDR1 SGHNT and CDR2 YYREEE (reference sequence). Here the CDR3 DNA reads TGTGCCAGCAGCTCGGACAACTTCCAGCAGTACTTC. The encoded protein is CASSSDNFQQYF.

This clone has only a few counts. V gene TRBV9 combines with J gene TRBJ1-1; TRBD1 matches 9 bases. The germline gives CDR1 SGDLS, CDR2 YYNGEE. The length of the CDR3 is 15 residues. The trim removed 3 bases at V and 4 bases at J, leaving 7 bases unmatched. The CDR3 DNA reads TGTGCCAGCAGCGACGGGACAGGGTGGGGCACTGAAGCTTTCTTT. Translation gives CASSDGTGWGTEAFF.

This clone appeared many times. This chain uses TRBV2 with TRBJ2-7; no reliable D call. The CDR3 consists of 14 residues. Germline V gives CDR1 SNHLY, CDR2 FYNNEI. With 0 bases removed from V and 4 bases from J, the gap between germline ends came to 10 bases. The CDR3 spells CASSEAGYRYEQYF. Here the CDR3 DNA reads TGTGCCAGCAGTGAAGCCGGGTACCGTTACGAGCAGTACTTC.

The chain has TRBV18 and TRBJ1-1; 7 nucleotides match TRBD1. The CDR3 length is 14 residues. Per germline, CDR1 KGHSH and CDR2 LQKENI. With 0 bases clipped from V and 5 bases from J, the junction kept 3 bases outside the gene matches. The CDR3 nucleotides read TGTGCCAGCTCACCACCGGGCAGGGGGACTGAAGCTTTCTTT. It yields the protein CASSPPGRGTEAFF. The entire variable domain, with the rest obtained from reference TRBV18 and TRBJ1-1, is as follows: NAGVMQNPRHLVRRRGQEARLRCSPMKGHSHVYWYRQLPEEGLKFMVYLQKENIIDESGMPKERFSAEFPKEGPSILRIQQVVRGDSAAYFCASSPPGRGTEAFFGQGTRLTVV.

The chain combines TRBV21-1 with TRBJ2-7; the table calls TRBD2, which could not be checked here. TRBV21-1 is tagged as a pseudogene. The length of the CDR3 is 14 residues. CDR3 amino acids: CASSKEAGSYEQYF. CDR3 bases: TGTGCCAGCAGCAAAGAAGCGGGTTCCTACGAGCAGTACTTC.

This chain connects TRBV13 to TRBJ2-7, with 7 bases identical to TRBD2. Germline CDR1 is PRHDT and CDR2 is FYEKMQ (reference sequence). V trimming: 1 base; J trimming: 4 bases; junction bases outside the gene matches: 1. The CDR3 covers 13 residues. The CDR3 sequence: CASSLERDYEQYF. The CDR3 DNA sequence: TGTGCCAGCAGCTTAGAGCGGGATTACGAGCAGTACTTC.

Turning to this clone: Other DNA sequences from this sample encode an identical CDR3 as well. The chain has TRBV28 and TRBJ2-7, with 7 positions matching TRBD1. The germline V gene has CDR1 MDHEN and CDR2 SYDVKM. V lost 8 bases and J lost 3; bases outside the gene matches: 7. The CDR3 runs to 13 residues. The DNA of the CDR3 is TGTGCCAGCTCCCTGTACAGGGGCTACGAGCAGTACTTC. Translating gives CASSLYRGYEQYF.

The chain links TRBV30 to TRBJ2-7; D may correspond to TRBD1 or TRBD2 (5 bases each). Germline CDR1 reads GTSNPN; CDR2 reads SVGIG (reference sequence). Trimming removed 0 bases at V and 6 bases at J, with 15 bases between. The CDR3 runs 14 residues. The CDR3 loop reads CAWSVAAGSREQYF. The CDR3 DNA reads TGTGCCTGGAGTGTAGCGGCAGGGAGCCGCGAGCAGTACTTC.

A remark on this clone: The sample contains more than one DNA sequence encoding this CDR3. The chain uses TRBV4-3 and TRBJ2-1, with unresolved D. Germline CDR1 and CDR2: LGHNA and YSLEER. The CDR3 runs 15 residues. V dropped 0 bases and J dropped 5 bases, with 11 bases sitting between them. CDR3 sequence (DNA): TGCGCCAGCAGCCAAGAAGGTCTCCCCGACAATGAGCAGTTCTTC. The encoded protein is CASSQEGLPDNEQFF.

The CDR3 sequence: CASMNPGEQGGYTF. CDR3 coding DNA: TGTGCCAGCATGAACCCGGGTGAACAAGGTGGCTACACCTTC. V and J are TRBV27 and TRBJ1-2; D call uncertain. Per the germline V gene, CDR1 is MNHEY and CDR2 is SMNVEV (reference sequence). The CDR3 has 14 amino acids. Trimming stripped 7 bases from V and 7 bases from J, with 19 bases between.

This clone has just a few counts. The J gene is TRBJ1-1, the V gene TRBV29-1; D remains ambiguous. With 4 bases removed from V and 4 bases from J, the gap between germline ends came to 13 bases. The CDR3 spans 13 residues. CDR1 is SQVTM and CDR2 is ANQGSEA in the germline V gene. For the CDR3, the DNA is TGCAGCGTTGTCCGGGAGGAGGGCACTGAAGCTTTCTTT. Its translation: CSVVREEGTEAFF.

CDR3 DNA sequence: TGCGCCAGCAGCGCTGCTACTACCTACGAGCAGTACTTC. Translated: CASSAATTYEQYF. The V and J genes are TRBV4-3 and TRBJ2-7; D unresolved. The CDR3 extends over 13 amino acids. Deletions cut 5 bases from V and 2 bases from J, with 10 bases between. Germline CDR1 and CDR2: LGHNA and YSLEER.

The rearrangement joins TRBV10-1 to TRBJ2-1; D uncertain. V was trimmed by 0 bases and J by 3 bases, leaving 9 bases between them. Germline assignment: CDR1 WNHNN and CDR2 SYGVQD (reference sequence). The CDR3 is 15 residues long. CDR3 sequence reads: CASSESRISYNEQFF. For the CDR3, the DNA is TGCGCCAGCAGTGAGTCTCGGATCAGCTACAATGAGCAGTTCTTC.

The gene calls are TRBV27 and TRBJ1-1; the D is unclear. There are 14 residues in the CDR3. CDR1 is MNHEY and CDR2 is SMNVEV in the germline V gene (reference sequence). The V and J ends lost 1 base and 0 bases respectively, with 6 bases between them. CDR3 in amino acids: CASSLWGVNTEAFF. Here the CDR3 DNA reads TGTGCCAGCAGTTTATGGGGAGTGAACACTGAAGCTTTCTTT.

The chain links TRBV10-3 to TRBJ2-1; 8 nucleotides align to TRBD2. The CDR3 consists of 14 residues. In germline, CDR1 is ENHRY, CDR2 SYGVKD. The V segment lost 11 bases and the J segment 3 bases; nucleotides outside the gene matches: 9. The CDR3 coding sequence is TGTGCCTCCGAGGAGAGCGGGGGCTACAATGAGCAGTTCTTC. This sequence encodes CASEESGGYNEQFF.